The subject of this entry is one T cell receptor beta chain. Its matching antigen is unknown. Repertoires were generated with immunoSEQ multiplex PCR, while TCRdb's copy carries only in-frame clones and drops some. The sample gives under 1,100,000 clones, more than 75% of which show up once; 0.5% to 0.65% is in the top ten. This sample was included in a study of shared clonotypes between healthy human individuals. About the research overall: CD4 naive and CD4 memory each took three plates per donor, while CD8 naive took two and CD8 memory one. Study observations and caveats: Generation probabilities of non-shared clonotypes were lower (relative to those shared by all four donors).

Only Caucasian adults living in Nashville, Tennessee made up the donor group. The germline gives CDR1 KGHSH, CDR2 LQKENI. Losses at the gene ends were 1 base for V and 1 base for J; bases not matched to a gene: 7. This CDR3 has 17 amino acids. Sequences were obtained from memory CD4+ T cells from PBMCs. Documented subset: CD45RA-negative fraction. The TCR comes from a man aged 18 to 30 in good health. Some clones in this sample may be carry-over from other donors' samples. The chain uses TRBV18 and TRBJ2-5; 9 positions agree with TRBD2. The CDR3 nucleotides are TGTGCCAGCTCACCACGGGGGCTAGCGGGGCTCCAAGAGACCCAGTACTTC. It is translated as CASSPRGLAGLQETQYF.